The following is a TCR beta chain sequence with its context. Its antigen is unknown. No qualities accompany the bases; no much larger clone lies one base away. Participants in the prospective study were enrolled through a virtual design, were aged about 18 to 89 years, and lived in roughly 26 United States geographic areas. In the prospective study, cohorts were assigned on the basis of participant-reported clinical history obtained from a screening survey and a study questionnaire. Recovered participants in ImmuneRACE Cohort 3 were defined by two consecutive negative NP/OP PCR tests, clearance by a healthcare professional, or resolution of symptoms. Mobile phlebotomists in the prospective study collected whole blood, serum and a nasopharyngeal or oropharyngeal swab from every participant. Over a 2-month period, participants in the prospective study had the option of providing additional blood draws and questionnaires. Before DNA extraction, blood samples from the prospective study were shipped at room temperature or frozen.

TCRbeta CDR3 regions were amplified from genomic DNA by means of the immunoSEQ Assay, a bias-controlled multiplex PCR. In the paper's pipeline: Within the assay, amplification of reference gene primers was used to estimate how many nucleated cells each sample contained. Sequence reads were collapsed and filtered to measure the absolute abundance of every unique TCRbeta CDR3 rearrangement. Productive Simpson clonality was computed per sample as the square root of Simpson's diversity index over productive rearrangements. TCRdb retrieved this table from immuneACCESS and kept in-frame rearrangements only. Not all clones are present; in checked studies, unresolved V genes account for under half, and no reason is known for the remainder. That table furnishes V, J and clone size, whereas the DNA furnished D and trimming. Present in this sample are fewer than 450,000 clones, 80% to 95% of which were seen just once. The leading ten clones occupy 0.6% to 0.7% of the sample.

This entry belongs to a study of blood T cell repertoires in COVID-19 (dated by TCRdb to between 2020 and 2021). Some background on the complete study: Collaborator samples came from the United States, Italy and Spain and covered acute and convalescent phases of COVID-19. Where HLA class I and class II types were available, the types were taken from metadata supplied by the sample provider, not from assay-based typing. A freely available public database, intended as a resource for researchers studying the immune response to SARS-CoV-2, is where the repertoires were released. Samples were obtained from the ongoing ImmuneRACE study (first 160 participants) and from 1,254 subjects provided by 6 global collaborators. Subjects who had been exposed to COVID-19, were actively infected with it, or had recovered from it provided the deeply sampled blood TCRbeta repertoires that made up the dataset. The sample metadata nearly always contained a de-identified subject ID, COVID-19 status, age in years and sex. The prospective study material was composed of cDNA or gDNA derived from T cells, B-cell-depleted T cells, or PBMCs.

General findings and caveats noted by the study authors: How much clinical and demographic metadata was included differed by source and by participant, and the metadata was provided uncurated.

The CDR3, from cysteine to phenylalanine, totals 13 residues. Left in the record is the CDR3 DNA by itself, 39 bases read in frame from the first base. The germline V gene yields MNHEY for CDR1 and SVGAGI for CDR2. V loses 4 bases of germline sequence and J loses 8 bases, and the interval between the two ends is 14 bases. The rearranged chain carries TRBV6-5 and TRBJ1-2; a confident D gene designation cannot be given. Sequenced input: PBMCs or T cells enriched from blood (not recorded which). The receptor was isolated from a man between 18 and 35 years old who had recovered from COVID-19. The CDR3 here reads CASSSGELRGYTF. Here is the DNA: TGTGCCAGCAGTTCCGGGGAGCTTCGGGGCTACACCTTC.